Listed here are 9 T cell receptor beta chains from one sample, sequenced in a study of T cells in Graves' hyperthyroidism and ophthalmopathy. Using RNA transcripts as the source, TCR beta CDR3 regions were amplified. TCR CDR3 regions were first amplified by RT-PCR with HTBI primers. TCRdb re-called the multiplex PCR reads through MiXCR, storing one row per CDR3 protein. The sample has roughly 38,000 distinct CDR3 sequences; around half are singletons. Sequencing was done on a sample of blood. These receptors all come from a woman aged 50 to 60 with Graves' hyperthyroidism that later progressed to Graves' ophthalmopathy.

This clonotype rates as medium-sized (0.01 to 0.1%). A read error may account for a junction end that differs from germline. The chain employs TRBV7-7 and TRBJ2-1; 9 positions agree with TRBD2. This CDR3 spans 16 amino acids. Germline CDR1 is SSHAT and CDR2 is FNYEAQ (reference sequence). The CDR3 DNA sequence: TGTGCTAGCAGCTTGGCTAGCGGGACGTCCTACAATGAGCAGTTCTTC. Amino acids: CASSLASGTSYNEQFF.

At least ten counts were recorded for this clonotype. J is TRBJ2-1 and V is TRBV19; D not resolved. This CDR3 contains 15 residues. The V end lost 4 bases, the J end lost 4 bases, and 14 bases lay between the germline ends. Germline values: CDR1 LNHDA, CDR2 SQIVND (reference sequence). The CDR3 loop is CASSTNDIMYNEQFF. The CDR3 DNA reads TGTGCCAGTAGTACAAACGATATAATGTACAATGAGCAGTTCTTC.

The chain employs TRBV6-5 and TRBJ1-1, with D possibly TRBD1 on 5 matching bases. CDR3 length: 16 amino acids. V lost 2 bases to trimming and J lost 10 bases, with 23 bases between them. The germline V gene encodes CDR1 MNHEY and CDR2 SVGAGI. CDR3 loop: CASSYGLAGEGRGAFF. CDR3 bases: TGTGCCAGCAGTTACGGGCTAGCGGGAGAGGGACGGGGAGCTTTCTTT.

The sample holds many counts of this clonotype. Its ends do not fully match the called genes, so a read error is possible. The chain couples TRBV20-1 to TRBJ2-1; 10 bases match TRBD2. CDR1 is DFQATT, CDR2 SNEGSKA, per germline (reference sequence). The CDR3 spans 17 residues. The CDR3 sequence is CSARDLKREGPLNEQFF. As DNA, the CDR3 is TGCAGTGCAAGAGACCTTAAGCGGGAGGGCCCTCTCAATGAGCAGTTCTTC.

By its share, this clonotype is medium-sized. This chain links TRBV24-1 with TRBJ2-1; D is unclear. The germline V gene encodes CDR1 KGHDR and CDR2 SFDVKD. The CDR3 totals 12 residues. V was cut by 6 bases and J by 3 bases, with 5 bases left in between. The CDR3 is CATSYGYNEQFF. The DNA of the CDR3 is TGTGCCACCAGTTATGGCTACAATGAGCAGTTCTTC.

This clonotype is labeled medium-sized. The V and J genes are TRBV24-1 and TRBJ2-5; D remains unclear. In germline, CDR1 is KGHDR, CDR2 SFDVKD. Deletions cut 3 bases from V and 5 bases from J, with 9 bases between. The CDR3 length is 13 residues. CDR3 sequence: CATSDPSIETQYF. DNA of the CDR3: TGTGCCACCAGTGATCCCAGCATTGAGACCCAGTACTTC.

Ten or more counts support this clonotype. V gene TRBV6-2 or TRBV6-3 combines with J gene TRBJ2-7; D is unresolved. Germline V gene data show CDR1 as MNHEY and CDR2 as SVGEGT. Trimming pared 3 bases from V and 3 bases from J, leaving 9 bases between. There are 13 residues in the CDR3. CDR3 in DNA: TGTGCCAGCAGTTATCCGCCCCGCTACGAGCAGTACTTC. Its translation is CASSYPPRYEQYF.

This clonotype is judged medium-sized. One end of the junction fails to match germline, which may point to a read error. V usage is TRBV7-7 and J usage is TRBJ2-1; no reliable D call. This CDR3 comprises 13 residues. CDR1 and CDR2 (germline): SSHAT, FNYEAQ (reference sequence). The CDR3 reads CASSLGPRYEQFF. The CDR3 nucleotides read TGTGCTAGCAGCTTAGGACCCCGGTATGAGCAGTTCTTC.

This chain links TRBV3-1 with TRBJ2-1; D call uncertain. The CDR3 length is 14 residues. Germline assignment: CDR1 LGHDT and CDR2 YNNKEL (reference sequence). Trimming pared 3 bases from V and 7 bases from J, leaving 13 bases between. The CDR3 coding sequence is TGTGCCAGCAGCCAGTCTATTGCCAGAAATGAGCAGTTCTTC. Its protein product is CASSQSIARNEQFF.